This T cell receptor beta chain was sequenced in a study of human T cells and chemical hapten exposure (dated by TCRdb to the early 2020s). Describing the broader study: For sensitization, 2% DPC in acetone was applied to a 2 cm by 2 cm area of upper inner arm skin. Blood for TCR sequencing was provided by twenty-nine alopecia patients at one to four time points (pre-sensitization, 2, 6 and 24 weeks). Peripheral blood TCR repertoire changes were tracked in vivo in alopecia patients during primary and secondary sensitization to the hapten diphenylcyclopropenone (DPC). The mostly female patient cohort included alopecia areata with under or over 50% scalp involvement, alopecia totalis and alopecia universalis. Throughout the approximately 24-week study period, patients were also given weekly therapeutic DPC doses on the scalp. Patch testing on the upper back used Finn chambers containing 0.01% DPC, with scoring done after 6 days according to International Contact Dermatitis Research Group standards. Libraries were pooled for sequencing, and variation in per-sample TCR yields was attributed mainly to small differences in library volumes within the pool. Blood was sampled from patients pre-sensitization (week 0) and at 2, 6 and about 24 weeks after DPC sensitization. Broad study findings and their caveats: Repeated subsampling changed both the strength of the expansion versus patch-test correlation and the threshold at which the correlation became significant. All patients had alopecia, a presumed autoimmune disease, so their immune response might differ from that of healthy individuals. Compared with pre-sensitization or healthy control sets, expanded TCRs formed significantly more large CDR3 similarity clusters, which is consistent with antigen-driven responses. The number of TCRs above 1 in 1000 frequency did not change with DPC sensitization; there was no evidence of global repertoire structure alterations. Patch test score correlated positively with the number of PT1 expanded TCRs, reaching significance at thresholds 8, 16 and 32 but not at 4.

The V end gives up 2 bases and the J end 8 bases, leaving 8 bases in the junction not matched to a gene. CDR1 and CDR2, per the germline V gene, are SNHLY and FYNNEI. Reading from cysteine to phenylalanine, the CDR3 counts 15 amino acids. Just the 45-base CDR3 DNA is kept, in frame starting at base 1. Of note for this clonotype: Its recognized antigen is unknown. Base-call qualities are not available, and no considerably larger clone is one nucleotide away.

The time point label, as the study defines it: patch test 1, 2 weeks after DPC sensitization. The treatment or condition label corresponds to: therapeutic diphenylcyclopropenone sensitization with weekly scalp DPC. At every patch-test visit, the blood draw took place before the patch test was put on. To be eligible, patients had to be aged 18 to 70, diagnosed with alopecia and judged suitable for DPC therapy, while pregnant patients were excluded. Total RNA was extracted from unfractionated whole blood that had been collected in Tempus Blood RNA tubes. Libraries were made using RACE. The instrument given in TCRdb is NextSeq 500. During library preparation, unique molecular identifiers were attached to individual cDNA molecules so that TCRs could be counted quantitatively and reproducibly. Each blood RNA sample was used to sequence both TCR alpha and TCR beta chains. The original pipeline was this. The median number of TCRs per sample was roughly 98,000, ranging from roughly 23,224 to 690,600. V, J and CDR3 annotation of the TCR reads was carried out using the Decombinator software suite. For PS versus PT1 abundance plots, all samples were subsampled to the same number of TCRs (28,000). TCRs were defined as expanded if absent before sensitization and observed at least eight times at the 2-week time point. TCRdb reprocessed the public reads (quality trimming at Q25 with fastp, clone calling with MiXCR) and kept in-frame beta chains. All rows with the same CDR3 protein become a single entry with the most common DNA and genes. TCRdb, not the authors, supplied the V and J calls. This sample has some 380,000 distinct CDR3 sequences in its table, and roughly 5% of those were observed once. The top ten clones comprise 2% to 2.5% of the sample.

The clonotype comes from a woman aged 45 to 65 with alopecia areata. Some clones in this sample may be carry-over from other donors' samples. Here the chain combines TRBV2 and TRBJ2-1; TRBD2 aligns with 8 central bases. The sequencing here drew on whole blood, taken in connection with sensitization to the hapten diphenylcyclopropenone (DPC). The nucleotides read TGTGCCAGCAGTGAACTGGCGGGAGGAGCGGATGAGCAGTTCTTC. Translated, this gives CASSELAGGADEQFF.